This T cell receptor (beta chain) came from a study of cytotoxic CD8 clonotypes in ibrutinib-treated CLL. Concerning this clone: Its target is unknown.

The CDR3 loop spans 15 amino acids. CDR1 is SGDLS, CDR2 YYNGEE, per germline. Trimming stripped 0 bases from V and 1 base from J, with 8 bases between. Some clones are missing from TCRdb's copy, which holds only in-frame ones; the method was immunoSEQ multiplex PCR. Of under 200,000 clones in the sample, roughly 80% were seen once. Notes on the study in general: Clonality at baseline surpassed age-matched healthy donors and tracked circulating CD8+ T-cell counts. Having risen at ibrutinib response, clonality had fallen back toward baseline by progression.

Material: PBMCs, obtained after 24 months of ibrutinib treatment. The V and J genes are TRBV9 and TRBJ2-1; D perhaps matches TRBD1 (5 bases). This TCR came from a human donor with chronic lymphocytic leukemia. CDR3 bases: TGTGCCAGCAGCGTAGACTCAGGGTCCTACAATGAGCAGTTCTTC. This translates into CASSVDSGSYNEQFF.